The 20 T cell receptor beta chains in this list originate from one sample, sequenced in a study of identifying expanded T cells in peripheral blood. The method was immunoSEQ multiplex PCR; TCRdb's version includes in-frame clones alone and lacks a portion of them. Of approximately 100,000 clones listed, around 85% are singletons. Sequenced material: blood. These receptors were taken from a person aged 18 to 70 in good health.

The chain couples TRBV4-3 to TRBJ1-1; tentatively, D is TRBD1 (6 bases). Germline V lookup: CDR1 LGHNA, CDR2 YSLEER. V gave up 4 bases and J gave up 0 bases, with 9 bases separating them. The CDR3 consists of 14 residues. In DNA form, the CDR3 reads TGCGCCAGCAGCCGGACAGCTATGAACACTGAAGCTTTCTTT. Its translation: CASSRTAMNTEAFF.

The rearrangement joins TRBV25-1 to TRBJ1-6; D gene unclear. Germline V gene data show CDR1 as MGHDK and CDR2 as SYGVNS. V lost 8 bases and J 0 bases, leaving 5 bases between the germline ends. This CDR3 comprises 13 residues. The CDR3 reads CASASSYNSPLHF. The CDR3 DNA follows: TGTGCCAGCGCAAGCTCCTATAATTCACCCCTCCACTTT.

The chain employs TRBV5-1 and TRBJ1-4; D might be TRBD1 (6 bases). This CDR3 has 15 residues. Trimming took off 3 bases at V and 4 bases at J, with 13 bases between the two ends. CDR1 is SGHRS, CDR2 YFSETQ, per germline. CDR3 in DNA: TGCGCCAGCAGCTCCGGACAGACGAATAATGAAAAACTGTTTTTT. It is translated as CASSSGQTNNEKLFF.

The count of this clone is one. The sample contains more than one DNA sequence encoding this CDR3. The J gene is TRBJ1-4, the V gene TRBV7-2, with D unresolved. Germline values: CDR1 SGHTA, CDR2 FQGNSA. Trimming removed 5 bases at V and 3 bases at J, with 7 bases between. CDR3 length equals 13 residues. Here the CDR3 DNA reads TGTGCCAGCAGCCTGATAGCTAATGAAAAACTGTTTTTT. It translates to CASSLIANEKLFF.

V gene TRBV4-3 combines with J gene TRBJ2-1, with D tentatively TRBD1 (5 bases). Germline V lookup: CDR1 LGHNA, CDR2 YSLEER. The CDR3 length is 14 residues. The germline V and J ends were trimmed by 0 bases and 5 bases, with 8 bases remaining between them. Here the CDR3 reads CASSQEWTNNEQFF. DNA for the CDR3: TGCGCCAGCAGCCAAGAATGGACAAACAATGAGCAGTTCTTC.

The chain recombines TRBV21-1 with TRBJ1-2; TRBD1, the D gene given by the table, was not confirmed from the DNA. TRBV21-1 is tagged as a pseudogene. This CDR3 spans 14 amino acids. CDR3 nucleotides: TGTGCCAGCAGGAGGGACAGAGGAAGCTATGGCTACACCTTC. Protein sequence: CASRRDRGSYGYTF.

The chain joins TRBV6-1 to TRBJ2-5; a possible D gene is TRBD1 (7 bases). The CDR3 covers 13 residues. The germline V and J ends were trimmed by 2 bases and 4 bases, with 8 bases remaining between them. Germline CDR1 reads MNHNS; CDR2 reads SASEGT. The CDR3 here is CASSEQGGETQYF. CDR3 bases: TGTGCCAGCAGTGAACAGGGGGGAGAGACCCAGTACTTC.

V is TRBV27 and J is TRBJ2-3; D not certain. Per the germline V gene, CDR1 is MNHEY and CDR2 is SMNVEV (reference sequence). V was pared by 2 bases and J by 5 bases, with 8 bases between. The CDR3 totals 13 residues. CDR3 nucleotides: TGTGCCAGCAGTTTAATTACCGGAGATACGCAGTATTTT. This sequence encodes CASSLITGDTQYF.

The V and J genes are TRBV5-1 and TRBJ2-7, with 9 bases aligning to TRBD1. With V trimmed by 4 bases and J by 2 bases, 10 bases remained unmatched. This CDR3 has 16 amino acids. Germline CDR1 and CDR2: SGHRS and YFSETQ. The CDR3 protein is CASSTAPGQGTYEQYF. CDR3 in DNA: TGCGCCAGCAGCACCGCTCCGGGACAGGGCACCTACGAGCAGTACTTC.

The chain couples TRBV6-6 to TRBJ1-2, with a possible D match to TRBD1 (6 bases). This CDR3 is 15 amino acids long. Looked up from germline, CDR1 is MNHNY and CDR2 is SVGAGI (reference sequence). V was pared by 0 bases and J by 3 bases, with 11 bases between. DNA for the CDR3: TGTGCCAGCAGTTACTCGGGGGCAGAAGACTATGGCTACACCTTC. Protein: CASSYSGAEDYGYTF.

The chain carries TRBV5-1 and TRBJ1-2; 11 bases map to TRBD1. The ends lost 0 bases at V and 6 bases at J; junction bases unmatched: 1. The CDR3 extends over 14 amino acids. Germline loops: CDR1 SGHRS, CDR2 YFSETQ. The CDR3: CASSLGTGGNGYTF. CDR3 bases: TGCGCCAGCAGCTTGGGGACAGGGGGCAATGGCTACACCTTC.

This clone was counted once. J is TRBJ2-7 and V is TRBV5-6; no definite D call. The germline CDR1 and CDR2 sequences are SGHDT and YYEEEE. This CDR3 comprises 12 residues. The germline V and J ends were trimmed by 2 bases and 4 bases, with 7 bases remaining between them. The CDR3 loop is CASSFGVYEQYF. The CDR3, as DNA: TGTGCCAGCAGCTTTGGTGTTTACGAGCAGTACTTC.

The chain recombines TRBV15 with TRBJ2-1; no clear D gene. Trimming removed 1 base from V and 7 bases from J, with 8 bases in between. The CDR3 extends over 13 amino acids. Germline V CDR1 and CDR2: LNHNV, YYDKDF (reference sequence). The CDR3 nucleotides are TGTGCCACCAGCAGAGGATCGGAGAATGAGCAGTTCTTC. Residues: CATSRGSENEQFF.

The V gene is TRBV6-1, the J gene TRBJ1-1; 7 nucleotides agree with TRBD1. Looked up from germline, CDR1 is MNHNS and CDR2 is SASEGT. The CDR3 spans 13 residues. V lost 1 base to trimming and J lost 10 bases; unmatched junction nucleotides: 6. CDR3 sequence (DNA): TGTGCCAGCAGTGAAGGTGAGGGGGCGCGAGCTTTCTTT. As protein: CASSEGEGARAFF.

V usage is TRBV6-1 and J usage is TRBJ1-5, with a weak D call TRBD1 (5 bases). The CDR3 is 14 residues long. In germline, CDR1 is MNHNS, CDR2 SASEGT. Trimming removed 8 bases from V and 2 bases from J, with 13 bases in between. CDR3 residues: CASAAVGGNQPQHF. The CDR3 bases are TGTGCCAGCGCGGCGGTGGGGGGCAATCAGCCCCAGCATTTT.

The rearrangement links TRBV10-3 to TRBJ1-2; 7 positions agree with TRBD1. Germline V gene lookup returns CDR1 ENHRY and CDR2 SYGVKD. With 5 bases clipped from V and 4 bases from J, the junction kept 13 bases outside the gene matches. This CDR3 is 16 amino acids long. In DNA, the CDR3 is TGTGCCATCAGTCCCACGACAGGGAGGAACTCCTATGGCTACACCTTC. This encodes CAISPTTGRNSYGYTF.

This chain's CDR3 is CASSQGQGGGYQETQYF. CDR3 nucleotides: TGTGCCAGCAGCCAGGGACAGGGAGGAGGGTACCAAGAGACCCAGTACTTC. The J gene is TRBJ2-5, the V gene TRBV14; 9 bases align to TRBD1. CDR3 length: 17 residues. Germline assignment: CDR1 SGHDN and CDR2 FVKESK. J gave up 0 bases and V 3 bases, and 8 bases lay outside the gene matches.

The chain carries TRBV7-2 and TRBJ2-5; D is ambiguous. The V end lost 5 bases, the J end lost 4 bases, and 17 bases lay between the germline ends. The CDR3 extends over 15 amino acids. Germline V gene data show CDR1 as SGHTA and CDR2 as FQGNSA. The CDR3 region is CASSVGIRVGETQYF. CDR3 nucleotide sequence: TGTGCCAGCAGCGTAGGCATCCGGGTTGGAGAGACCCAGTACTTC.

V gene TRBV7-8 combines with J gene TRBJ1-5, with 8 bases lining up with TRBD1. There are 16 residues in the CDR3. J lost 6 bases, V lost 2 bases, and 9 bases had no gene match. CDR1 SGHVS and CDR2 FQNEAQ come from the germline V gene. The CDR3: CASSLQQGEIGQPQHF. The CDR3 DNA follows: TGTGCCAGCAGCTTACAACAGGGGGAGATCGGTCAGCCCCAGCATTTT.

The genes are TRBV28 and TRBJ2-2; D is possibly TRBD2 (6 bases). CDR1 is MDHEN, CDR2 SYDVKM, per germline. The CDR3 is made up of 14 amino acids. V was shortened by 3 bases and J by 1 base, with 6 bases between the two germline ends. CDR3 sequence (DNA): TGTGCCAGCAGTTTGGGGGGGAACACCGGGGAGCTGTTTTTT. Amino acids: CASSLGGNTGELFF.